These 29 T cell receptor beta chains were all obtained from the same sample, sequenced in a study of control samples from healthy donors and cancer patients. Profiled with immunoSEQ multiplex PCR; TCRdb holds only in-frame clones, not every one. The data show 140,000 to 150,000 clones, approximately 91% seen once. The sample comprised blood. The receptors shown here come from a young man in good health.

The chain links TRBV6-1 to TRBJ1-2; D is unclear. Deletions cut 1 base from V and 2 bases from J, with 8 bases between. The germline CDR1 and CDR2 sequences are MNHNS and SASEGT. The CDR3 extends over 14 amino acids. CDR3 sequence: CASSEVGGNYGYTF. CDR3 nucleotide sequence: TGTGCCAGCAGTGAAGTCGGCGGGAACTATGGCTACACCTTC.

The rearrangement links TRBV5-6 to TRBJ1-2, with D unclear. V dropped 0 bases and J dropped 5 bases, with 8 bases sitting between them. The germline CDR1 and CDR2 sequences are SGHDT and YYEEEE. CDR3 length equals 13 residues. The DNA for the CDR3 is TGTGCCAGCAGCTTGGTACCAGCATATGGCTACACCTTC. It is translated as CASSLVPAYGYTF.

The genes are TRBV11-3 and TRBJ1-1, with 7 bases identical to TRBD1. V lost 6 bases and J lost 8; bases outside the gene matches: 9. The CDR3 loop spans 13 amino acids. Germline assignment: CDR1 SGHNT and CDR2 YENEEA. The CDR3 sequence is CASSLNRGSEAFF. As DNA, the CDR3 is TGTGCCAGCAGTCTAAACAGGGGTTCCGAAGCTTTCTTT.

About this clone itself: This same CDR3 is encoded by further DNA sequences in the sample. J is TRBJ2-7 and V is TRBV12-3 or TRBV12-4; no reliable D call. The V end lost 3 bases, the J end lost 4 bases, and 4 bases lay between the germline ends. The CDR3 has 11 amino acids. CDR3 nucleotides: TGTGCCAGCAGTTTTGGTTACGAGCAGTACTTC. Translating it yields CASSFGYEQYF.

The chain links TRBV21-1 to TRBJ2-4; the listed D gene, TRBD1, was not tested against the DNA. TRBV21-1 is a pseudogene segment. This CDR3 is 16 amino acids long. The CDR3 DNA reads TGTGCCAGCAGCAAAAAGGGCAGGGCAACCAAAAACATTCAGTACTTC. It codes for CASSKKGRATKNIQYF.

The chain links TRBV6-2 or TRBV6-3 to TRBJ2-3, with no clear D. CDR1 is MNHEY and CDR2 is SVGEGT in the germline V gene. The V end lost 5 bases, the J end lost 5 bases, and 14 bases lay between the germline ends. This CDR3 has 14 residues. The CDR3 is CASSSPRFVDTQYF. The DNA of the CDR3 is TGTGCCAGCAGTAGCCCTAGGTTCGTAGATACGCAGTATTTT.

Regarding this clone: At one end, the junction sequence differs from germline, possibly due to a read error. The rearrangement links TRBV7-2 to TRBJ1-3; 8 nucleotides agree with TRBD1. Germline V gene data show CDR1 as SGHTA and CDR2 as FQGNSA. This CDR3 comprises 16 residues. The CDR3 coding sequence is TGTGCCAGCACCTTACGATCAGGGGGCGCAGGAAACACCATATATTTT. Its protein is CASTLRSGGAGNTIYF.

This chain connects TRBV27 to TRBJ2-1; 8 positions agree with TRBD2. Germline-derived CDR1 and CDR2 are MNHEY and SMNVEV (reference sequence). This CDR3 region has 15 residues. The V and J ends lost 6 bases and 0 bases, in that order; junction bases with no gene match: 4. The CDR3 DNA sequence: TGTGCCAGCAGCTCCAGCGGGGGCTCCTACAATGAGCAGTTCTTC. Its translation is CASSSSGGSYNEQFF.

The chain carries TRBV6-4 and TRBJ2-2; D may be TRBD1 or TRBD2 (5 bases each). The germline gives CDR1 MRHNA, CDR2 SNTAGT. CDR3 length equals 16 residues. V shed 0 bases and J shed 0 bases, with 8 bases lying between them. The DNA for the CDR3 is TGTGCCAGCAGTGACTCCGGGGCCACGAACACCGGGGAGCTGTTTTTT. This gives the protein CASSDSGATNTGELFF.

The chain recombines TRBV19 with TRBJ1-5; TRBD1 agrees at 9 bases. The trim removed 0 bases at V and 6 bases at J, leaving 12 bases unmatched. Germline CDR1 LNHDA, CDR2 SQIVND (reference sequence). CDR3 length: 18 residues. CDR3 nucleotides: TGTGCCAGTAGTATAGATCCGGTGGGACAGGGAGCTTTTCAGCCCCAGCATTTT. Encoded protein: CASSIDPVGQGAFQPQHF.

This clone was seen a single time. V is TRBV30 and J is TRBJ1-6; D is unresolved. Trimming shortened V by 4 bases and J by 0 bases, and 19 bases separated the two germline ends. The CDR3 contains 18 residues. Germline CDR1 is GTSNPN and CDR2 is SVGIG (reference sequence). The CDR3 region is CAWTKRTGSSSYNSPLHF. The CDR3 nucleotides are TGTGCCTGGACTAAGAGGACGGGATCGAGCTCCTATAATTCACCCCTCCACTTT.

A few counts support this clone. The chain couples TRBV27 to TRBJ2-7; TRBD2 matches at 12 bases. From germline, CDR1 is MNHEY and CDR2 SMNVEV (reference sequence). The J segment lost 2 bases and the V segment lost 4 bases, leaving 12 bases of the junction unmatched. The length of the CDR3 is 18 residues. CDR3 nucleotide sequence: TGTGCCAGCAGTTCCAAATGGACTAGCGGGGTTCATCCCTACGAGCAGTACTTC. Translated: CASSSKWTSGVHPYEQYF.

The CDR3 coding sequence is TGTGCCAGCAGCCCCTTAGCGGGATTTTACAATGAGCAGTTCTTC. Translating it yields CASSPLAGFYNEQFF. This chain joins TRBV7-3 and TRBJ2-1, with 8 bases matching TRBD2. The CDR3 length is 15 residues. Germline CDR1 reads SGHTA; CDR2 reads FQGTGA. V lost 5 bases to trimming and J lost 4 bases; unmatched junction nucleotides: 7.

The chain carries TRBV7-2 and TRBJ1-2; D might be TRBD1 (5 bases). Trimming removed 2 bases from V and 4 bases from J, with 11 bases in between. The CDR3 extends over 14 amino acids. CDR1 is SGHTA and CDR2 is FQGNSA in the germline V gene. CDR3 region: CASSLYLDSYGYTF. The DNA for the CDR3 is TGTGCCAGCAGCTTATATTTAGACAGCTATGGCTACACCTTC.

The chain joins TRBV2 to TRBJ2-7, with D unresolved. The CDR3 extends over 12 amino acids. Looked up from germline, CDR1 is SNHLY and CDR2 is FYNNEI. The ends were cut back, 3 bases at V and 3 bases at J, with 6 bases in the middle. The CDR3 DNA sequence: TGTGCCAGCAGTGATGCAATCTACGAGCAGTACTTC. This sequence encodes CASSDAIYEQYF. The variable domain in full, completed from reference TRBV2 and TRBJ2-7, reads EPEVTQTPSHQVTQMGQEVILRCVPISNHLYFYWYRQILGQKVEFLVSFYNNEISEKSEIFDDQFSVERPDGSNFTLKIRSTKLEDSAMYFCASSDAIYEQYFGPGTRLTVT.

The chain is built from TRBV18 and TRBJ2-3; 10 nucleotides match TRBD2. J gave up 5 bases and V 1 base, and 3 bases lay outside the gene matches. The germline CDR1 and CDR2 sequences are KGHSH and LQKENI. The CDR3 covers 15 residues. The chain's CDR3 is CASSPLAGGRDTQYF. CDR3 bases: TGTGCCAGCTCACCACTAGCGGGGGGCCGAGATACGCAGTATTTT.

V and J are TRBV6-5 and TRBJ1-2, with D unclear. This CDR3 has 16 amino acids. V lost 2 bases, J lost 1 base, and 14 bases lay in between. Germline CDR1 is MNHEY and CDR2 is SVGAGI. CDR3 coding DNA: TGTGCCAGCAGTTACAGGTTGAGAGAGCTTAACTATGGCTACACCTTC. Translated: CASSYRLRELNYGYTF.

The chain joins TRBV12-3 or TRBV12-4 to TRBJ2-1; D not certain. The germline V and J ends were trimmed by 4 bases and 6 bases, with 7 bases remaining between them. The CDR3 contains 12 residues. CDR3 sequence: CASSSRPNEQFF. In DNA, the CDR3 is TGTGCCAGCAGTTCCAGGCCCAATGAGCAGTTCTTC.

In its sample, this clone was seen once. The rearrangement joins TRBV28 to TRBJ1-5, with no clear D. Germline V gene lookup returns CDR1 MDHEN and CDR2 SYDVKM. The CDR3 extends over 17 amino acids. The germline V and J ends were trimmed by 6 bases and 3 bases, with 21 bases remaining between them. In DNA form, the CDR3 reads TGTGCCAGCAGCGGGTACATCCTTGGGCTGCACAATCAGCCCCAGCATTTT. Protein: CASSGYILGLHNQPQHF.

This sequence joins TRBV15 and TRBJ2-1; D remains ambiguous. Per germline, CDR1 LNHNV and CDR2 YYDKDF (reference sequence). Deletions cut 5 bases from V and 6 bases from J, with 11 bases between. The CDR3 has 13 residues. CDR3 coding DNA: TGTGCCACCAGCTCGCAAATGGGCAATGAGCAGTTCTTC. Residues: CATSSQMGNEQFF.

The rearrangement links TRBV7-2 to TRBJ1-2; 8 positions match TRBD1. J lost 4 bases, V lost 5 bases, and 9 bases had no gene match. This CDR3 contains 15 residues. Germline CDR1 SGHTA, CDR2 FQGNSA. CDR3 protein: CASSLHRGGGYGYTF. CDR3 DNA sequence: TGTGCCAGCAGCCTTCACAGGGGGGGCGGCTATGGCTACACCTTC.

For the CDR3, the DNA is TGTGCCAGCAGCCAAGATCTAGCGGCACCCACAGATACGCAGTATTTT. It encodes CASSQDLAAPTDTQYF. The rearrangement links TRBV14 to TRBJ2-3; 7 bases match TRBD2. The germline V gene has CDR1 SGHDN and CDR2 FVKESK. Germline trimming cut 0 bases from V and 2 bases from J; bases unmatched to any gene: 5. The CDR3 is 16 residues long.

The chain links TRBV11-2 to TRBJ1-2; D is perhaps TRBD1 (5 bases). The CDR3 is 13 residues long. The V end was cut by 1 base, the J end by 2 bases, with 5 bases between. Germline V gene data show CDR1 as SGHAT and CDR2 as FQNNGV. The CDR3 reads CASSLAGNYGYTF. Written as DNA, the CDR3 is TGTGCCAGCAGCTTAGCAGGGAACTATGGCTACACCTTC.

The rearrangement joins TRBV12-5 to TRBJ2-7, with 7 bases lining up with TRBD1. Germline V gene lookup returns CDR1 LGHNT and CDR2 FRNRAP. The CDR3 contains 13 residues. J lost 3 bases, V lost 6 bases, and 5 bases had no gene match. DNA for the CDR3: TGTGCTAGTGGCCCGACAGGGATCTACGAGCAGTACTTC. Translating gives CASGPTGIYEQYF.

The chain carries TRBV5-6 and TRBJ1-5, with a weak D call TRBD1 (5 bases). This CDR3 comprises 13 residues. Germline loops: CDR1 SGHDT, CDR2 YYEEEE. Trimming removed 2 bases at V and 2 bases at J, with 5 bases between. For the CDR3, the DNA is TGTGCCAGCAGCTTACAGGGCAATCAGCCCCAGCATTTT. Protein product: CASSLQGNQPQHF.

The J gene is TRBJ2-1, the V gene TRBV19; tentatively, D is TRBD1 or TRBD2 (6 bases each). Germline CDR1 and CDR2: LNHDA and SQIVND (reference sequence). The CDR3 has 15 amino acids. V dropped 3 bases and J dropped 7 bases, with 16 bases sitting between them. The CDR3 loop reads CASSIRGVRMNEQFF. The CDR3 DNA reads TGTGCCAGTAGTATTAGGGGGGTTCGGATGAATGAGCAGTTCTTC. Drawing the rest from reference TRBV19 and TRBJ2-1, the complete variable domain is DGGITQSPKYLFRKEGQNVTLSCEQNLNHDAMYWYRQDPGQGLRLIYYSQIVNDFQKGDIAEGYSVSREKKESFPLTVTSAQKNPTAFYLCASSIRGVRMNEQFFGPGTRLTVL.

This chain uses TRBV5-5 with TRBJ2-7; perhaps TRBD1 as D (6 bases). V lost 2 bases and J lost 6, with 15 bases in between. The germline V gene encodes CDR1 SGHKS and CDR2 YYEKEE (reference sequence). There are 14 residues in the CDR3. CDR3 DNA: TGTGCCAGCAGCTTACCAGGGGTCATCGTCGAGCAGTACTTC. Its translation is CASSLPGVIVEQYF.

This clone was observed once. This rearrangement joins TRBV19 to TRBJ2-3; a weak D match, TRBD1 (5 bases). Germline V gene lookup returns CDR1 LNHDA and CDR2 SQIVND (reference sequence). V shed 2 bases and J shed 5 bases, with 14 bases lying between them. This CDR3 region has 15 residues. The CDR3 loop reads CASSIRGAGQDTQYF. The CDR3 bases are TGTGCCAGTAGTATAAGGGGCGCAGGGCAAGATACGCAGTATTTT.

The sample holds one count of this clone. The CDR3 spells CASSLEAGMGNQPQHF. CDR3 DNA sequence: TGTGCCAGCAGCTTGGAGGCGGGGATGGGCAATCAGCCCCAGCATTTT. This rearrangement joins TRBV5-6 to TRBJ1-5; no reliable D call. Germline V lookup: CDR1 SGHDT, CDR2 YYEEEE. V lost 0 bases to trimming and J lost 2 bases, with 12 bases between them. This CDR3 has 16 amino acids. The whole variable domain, filled in from reference TRBV5-6 and TRBJ1-5, reads DAGVTQSPTHLIKTRGQQVTLRCSPKSGHDTVSWYQQALGQGPQFIFQYYEEEERQRGNFPDRFSGHQFPNYSSELNVNALLLGDSALYLCASSLEAGMGNQPQHFGDGTRLSIL.